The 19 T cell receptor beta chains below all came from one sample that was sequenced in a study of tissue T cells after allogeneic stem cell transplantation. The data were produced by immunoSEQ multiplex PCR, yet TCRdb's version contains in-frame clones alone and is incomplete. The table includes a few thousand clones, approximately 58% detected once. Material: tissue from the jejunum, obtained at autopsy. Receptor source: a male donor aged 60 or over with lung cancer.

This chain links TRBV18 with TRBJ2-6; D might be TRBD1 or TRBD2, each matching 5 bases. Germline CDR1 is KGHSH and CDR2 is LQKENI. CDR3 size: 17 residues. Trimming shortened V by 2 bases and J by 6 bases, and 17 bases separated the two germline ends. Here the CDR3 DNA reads TGTGCCAGCTCACCAGTTGCCGGGACGTTAGAGGCCAACGTCCTGACTTTC. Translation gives CASSPVAGTLEANVLTF.

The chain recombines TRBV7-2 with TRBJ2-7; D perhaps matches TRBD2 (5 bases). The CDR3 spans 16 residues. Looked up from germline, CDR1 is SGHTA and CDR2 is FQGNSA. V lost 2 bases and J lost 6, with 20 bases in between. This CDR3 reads CASSLSGGGAFSEQYF. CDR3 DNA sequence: TGTGCCAGCAGCTTATCAGGAGGCGGAGCCTTTTCCGAGCAGTACTTC.

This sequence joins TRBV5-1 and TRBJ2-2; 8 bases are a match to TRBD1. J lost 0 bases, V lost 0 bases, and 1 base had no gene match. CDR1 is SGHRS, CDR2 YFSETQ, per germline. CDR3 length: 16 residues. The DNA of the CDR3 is TGCGCCAGCAGCTTGGACAGGGGGTCGAACACCGGGGAGCTGTTTTTT. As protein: CASSLDRGSNTGELFF.

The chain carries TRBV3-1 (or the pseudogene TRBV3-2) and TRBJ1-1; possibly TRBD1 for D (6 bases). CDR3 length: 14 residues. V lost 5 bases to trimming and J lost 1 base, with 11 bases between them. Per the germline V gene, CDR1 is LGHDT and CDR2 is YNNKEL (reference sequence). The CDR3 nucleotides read TGTGCCAGCAGCTACACCAGGGGGAACACTGAAGCTTTCTTT. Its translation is CASSYTRGNTEAFF.

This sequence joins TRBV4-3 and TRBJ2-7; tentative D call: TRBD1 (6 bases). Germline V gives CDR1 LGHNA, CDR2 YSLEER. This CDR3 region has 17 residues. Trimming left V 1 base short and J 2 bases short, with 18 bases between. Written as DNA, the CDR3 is TGCGCCAGCAGCCAAGGGGTTCCTTTGCAGGGGACCTACGAGCAGTACTTC. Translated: CASSQGVPLQGTYEQYF.

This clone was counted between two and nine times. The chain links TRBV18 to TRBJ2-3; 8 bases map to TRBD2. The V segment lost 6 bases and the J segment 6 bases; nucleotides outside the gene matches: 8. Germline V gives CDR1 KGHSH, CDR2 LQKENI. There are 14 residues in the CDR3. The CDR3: CASSVAGLRDTQYF. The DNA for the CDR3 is TGTGCCAGCTCCGTAGCGGGATTACGGGATACGCAGTATTTT.

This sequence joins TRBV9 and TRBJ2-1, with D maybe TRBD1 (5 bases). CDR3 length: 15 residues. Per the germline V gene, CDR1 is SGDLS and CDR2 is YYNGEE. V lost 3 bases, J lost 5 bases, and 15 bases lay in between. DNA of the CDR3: TGTGCCAGCAGCGCCACAGGCTTACCCAACAATGAGCAGTTCTTC. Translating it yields CASSATGLPNNEQFF.

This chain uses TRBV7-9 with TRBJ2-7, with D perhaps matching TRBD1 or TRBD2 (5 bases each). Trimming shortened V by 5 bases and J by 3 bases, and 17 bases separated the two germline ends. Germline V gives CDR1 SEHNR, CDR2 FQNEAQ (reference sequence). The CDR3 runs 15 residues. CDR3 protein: CASSQGPPRGYEQYF. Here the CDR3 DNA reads TGTGCCAGCAGCCAGGGACCGCCTAGGGGCTACGAGCAGTACTTC.

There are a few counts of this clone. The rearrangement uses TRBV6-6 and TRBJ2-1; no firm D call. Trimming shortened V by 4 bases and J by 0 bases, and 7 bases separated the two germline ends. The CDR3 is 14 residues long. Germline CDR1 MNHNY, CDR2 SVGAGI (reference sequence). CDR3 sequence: CASSWTASYNEQFF. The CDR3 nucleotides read TGTGCCAGCAGTTGGACGGCCTCCTACAATGAGCAGTTCTTC.

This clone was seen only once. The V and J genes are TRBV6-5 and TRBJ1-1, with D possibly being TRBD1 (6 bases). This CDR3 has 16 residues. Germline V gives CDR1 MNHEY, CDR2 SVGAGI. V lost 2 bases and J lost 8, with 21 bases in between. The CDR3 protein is CASSYDRGVDLTEAFF. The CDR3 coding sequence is TGTGCCAGCAGTTACGATAGGGGGGTTGATCTAACCGAAGCTTTCTTT.

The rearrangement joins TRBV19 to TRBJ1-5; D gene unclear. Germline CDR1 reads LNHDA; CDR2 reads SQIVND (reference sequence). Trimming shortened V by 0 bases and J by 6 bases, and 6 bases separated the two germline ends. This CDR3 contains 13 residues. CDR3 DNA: TGTGCCAGTAGTATAGAACGAGGTCAGCCCCAGCATTTT. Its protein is CASSIERGQPQHF.

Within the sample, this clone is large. The CDR3 spells CASYVGIYNEQFF. The CDR3 nucleotides read TGTGCCAGTTATGTAGGCATTTACAATGAGCAGTTCTTC. V is TRBV11-2 and J is TRBJ2-1; D remains ambiguous. V was trimmed by 9 bases and J by 4 bases, leaving 13 bases between them. The CDR3 loop spans 13 amino acids. Germline CDR1 and CDR2: SGHAT and FQNNGV. The complete variable domain, with remaining parts taken from reference TRBV11-2 and TRBJ2-1, reads EAGVAQSPRYKIIEKRQSVAFWCNPISGHATLYWYQQILGQGPKLLIQFQNNGVVDDSQLPKDRFSAERLKGVDSTLKIQPAKLEDSAVYLCASYVGIYNEQFFGPGTRLTVL.

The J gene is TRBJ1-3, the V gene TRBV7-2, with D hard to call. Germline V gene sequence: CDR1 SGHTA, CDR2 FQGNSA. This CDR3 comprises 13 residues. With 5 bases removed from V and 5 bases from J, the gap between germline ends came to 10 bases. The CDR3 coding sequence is TGTGCCAGCAGCCGCGGGTCCCGAAACACCATATATTTT. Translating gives CASSRGSRNTIYF.

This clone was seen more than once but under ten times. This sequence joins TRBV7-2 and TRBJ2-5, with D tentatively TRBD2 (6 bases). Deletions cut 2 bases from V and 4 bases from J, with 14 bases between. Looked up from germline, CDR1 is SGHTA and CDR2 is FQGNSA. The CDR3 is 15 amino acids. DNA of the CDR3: TGTGCCAGCAGCTTACCCGCGGGGCTTCGAGAGACCCAGTACTTC. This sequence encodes CASSLPAGLRETQYF. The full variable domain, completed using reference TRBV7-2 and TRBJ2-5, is GAGVSQSPSNKVTEKGKDVELRCDPISGHTALYWYRQSLGQGLEFLIYFQGNSAPDKSGLPSDRFSAERTGGSVSTLTIQRTQQEDSAVYLCASSLPAGLRETQYFGPGTRLLVL.

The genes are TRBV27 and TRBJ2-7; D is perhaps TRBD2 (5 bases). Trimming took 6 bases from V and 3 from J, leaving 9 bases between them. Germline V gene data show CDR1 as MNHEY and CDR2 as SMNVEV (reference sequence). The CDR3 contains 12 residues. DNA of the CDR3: TGTGCCAGCAGATCTAGCAGCTACGAGCAGTACTTC. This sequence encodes CASRSSSYEQYF.

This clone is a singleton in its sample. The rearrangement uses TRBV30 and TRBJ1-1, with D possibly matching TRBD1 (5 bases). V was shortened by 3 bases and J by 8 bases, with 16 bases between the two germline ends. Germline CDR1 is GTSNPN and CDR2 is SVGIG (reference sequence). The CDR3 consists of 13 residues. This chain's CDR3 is CAWRMVLDKEAFF. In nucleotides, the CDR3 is TGTGCCTGGAGGATGGTTTTGGACAAAGAAGCTTTCTTT.

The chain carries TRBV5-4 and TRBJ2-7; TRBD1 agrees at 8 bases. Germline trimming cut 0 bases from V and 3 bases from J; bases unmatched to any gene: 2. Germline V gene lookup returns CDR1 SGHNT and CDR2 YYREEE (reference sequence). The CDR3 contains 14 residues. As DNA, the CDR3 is TGTGCCAGCAGCTTGGTCGGACAGGGCTACGAGCAGTACTTC. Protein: CASSLVGQGYEQYF.

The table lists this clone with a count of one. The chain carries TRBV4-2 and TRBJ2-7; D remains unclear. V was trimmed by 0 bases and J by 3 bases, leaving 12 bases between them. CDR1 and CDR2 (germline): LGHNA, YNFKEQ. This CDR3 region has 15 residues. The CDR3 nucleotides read TGTGCCAGCAGCCAAGACCCCCGGTCCGACTACGAGCAGTACTTC. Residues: CASSQDPRSDYEQYF.

The CDR3 DNA reads as TGTGCCAGCAGTGACCCGGGGGTTGAGCAGTTCTTC. This translates into CASSDPGVEQFF. V is TRBV6-4 and J is TRBJ2-1, with D maybe TRBD2 (6 bases). Per the germline V gene, CDR1 is MRHNA and CDR2 is SNTAGT. This CDR3 is 12 amino acids long. V was pared by 2 bases and J by 9 bases, with 8 bases between.